This TCR beta chain was documented in a study of CD8 T cells in Susac syndrome. An amount of RNA that ranged from roughly 0.45 to 1 ug was reverse transcribed with random hexamers. Each CDR3 protein is one row after TCRdb ran MiXCR on the immunoSEQ multiplex PCR reads. This sample has over 350,000 distinct CDR3 sequences; about 85% occur once, and the top ten carry roughly 0.1%. V lost 2 bases and J lost 0, with 14 bases in between. CDR1 and CDR2 (germline): MGHRA, YSYEKL. The CDR3 has 17 residues. J is TRBJ2-1 and V is TRBV4-1, with D tentatively TRBD2 (6 bases). This clonotype was obtained from a human donor with multiple sclerosis. The sequenced sample was CD8+ T cells from PBMCs. The CDR3 coding sequence is TGCGCCAGCAGCCAATCTCCCCCGGGGGACTCCTACAATGAGCAGTTCTTC. Its protein is CASSQSPPGDSYNEQFF.